Below, 24 T cell receptor beta chains from the same sample are listed, as sequenced in a study of blood T cell repertoires in COVID-19. Assay used: immunoSEQ multiplex PCR; TCRdb lists only in-frame clones, some missing. The sample lists roughly 250,000 clones; around 82% were seen once. Sequencing was done on a sample of peripheral blood. Every receptor here comes from a woman older than 75 with active or convalescent COVID-19.

This chain uses TRBV5-4 with TRBJ2-3; maybe TRBD1 (5 bases). CDR3 size: 13 residues. The V gene lost 7 bases and the J gene lost 3 bases, with 12 bases spanning the gap. The germline V gene encodes CDR1 SGHNT and CDR2 YYREEE (reference sequence). The CDR3, as DNA: TGTGCCAGCGGGGCAGATAGGACAGATACGCAGTATTTT. It encodes CASGADRTDTQYF.

This chain joins TRBV21-1 and TRBJ1-2. TRBV21-1 is a listed pseudogene. The CDR3 is made up of 13 amino acids. The CDR3 nucleotides read TGTGCCAGCAGCAAAGGGGGGGGATATGGCTACACCTTC. It is translated as CASSKGGGYGYTF.

The chain joins TRBV5-4 to TRBJ2-6, with 7 positions matching TRBD1. The length of the CDR3 is 14 residues. Per germline, CDR1 SGHNT and CDR2 YYREEE (reference sequence). V shed 3 bases and J 4 bases; nucleotides not matched to a gene: 1. The CDR3 sequence: CASSSTGGANVLTF. In DNA, the CDR3 is TGTGCCAGCAGCTCGACAGGGGGGGCCAACGTCCTGACTTTC.

The CDR3 DNA follows: TGTGCCAGCAGCCACCTAGCGGGGAGGACCCACAATGAGCAGTTCTTC. As protein: CASSHLAGRTHNEQFF. The chain combines TRBV3-1 (or the pseudogene TRBV3-2) with TRBJ2-1; 9 bases map to TRBD2. The germline V gene encodes CDR1 LGHDT and CDR2 YNNKEL (reference sequence). With V trimmed by 3 bases and J by 5 bases, 8 bases remained unmatched. The CDR3 consists of 16 residues.

The V call is TRBV2, the J call TRBJ1-3; no clear D. Trimming stripped 7 bases from V and 0 bases from J, with 10 bases between. The CDR3 extends over 14 amino acids. The germline V gene encodes CDR1 SNHLY and CDR2 FYNNEI. The CDR3 protein is CASTVWSSGNTIYF. CDR3 coding DNA: TGTGCCAGCACCGTTTGGAGCTCTGGAAACACCATATATTTT.

The genes are TRBV24-1 and TRBJ2-3; D unresolved. This CDR3 has 16 residues. Trimming took 1 base from V and 0 from J, leaving 10 bases between them. Germline CDR1 and CDR2: KGHDR and SFDVKD. DNA for the CDR3: TGTGCCACCAGTGATTTACAGTATTCTAGCACAGATACGCAGTATTTT. This encodes CATSDLQYSSTDTQYF.

This chain connects TRBV3-1 (or the pseudogene TRBV3-2) to TRBJ2-1; 9 nucleotides align to TRBD2. CDR1 LGHDT and CDR2 YNNKEL come from the germline V gene (reference sequence). The V segment lost 3 bases and the J segment 5 bases; nucleotides outside the gene matches: 14. The CDR3 contains 18 residues. DNA for the CDR3: TGTGCCAGCAGCCACGGTTTAGCCGCGGCGGGAGGGCACAATGAGCAGTTCTTC. It specifies CASSHGLAAAGGHNEQFF.

J is TRBJ2-2 and V is TRBV25-1; 10 nucleotides agree with TRBD1. The germline CDR1 and CDR2 sequences are MGHDK and SYGVNS. The CDR3 has 16 residues. V lost 4 bases and J lost 5; bases outside the gene matches: 7. The CDR3 spells CASSGTGGRSTGELFF. CDR3 DNA sequence: TGTGCCAGCAGTGGGACAGGGGGACGCTCTACCGGGGAGCTGTTTTTT.

The rearrangement uses TRBV3-1 (or the pseudogene TRBV3-2) and TRBJ2-5, with 10 bases identical to TRBD2. The CDR3 consists of 15 residues. The V gene end was trimmed by 5 bases and the J gene end by 7 bases; junction bases not matched to a gene: 10. From germline, CDR1 is LGHDT and CDR2 YNNKEL (reference sequence). The CDR3 nucleotides read TGTGCCAGCAGCTCCGCCCTAGCGGGAGTGGGGACCCAGTACTTC. Its translation is CASSSALAGVGTQYF.

This chain uses TRBV28 with TRBJ2-5; the D is unclear. V lost 6 bases, J lost 5 bases, and 10 bases lay in between. Per the germline V gene, CDR1 is MDHEN and CDR2 is SYDVKM. The CDR3 covers 12 residues. CDR3 sequence (DNA): TGTGCCAGCAGGAGGCCCGTGGAGACCCAGTACTTC. The encoded protein is CASRRPVETQYF.

The rearrangement uses TRBV2 and TRBJ1-6; D not resolved. The CDR3 has 15 amino acids. Germline V lookup: CDR1 SNHLY, CDR2 FYNNEI. V lost 3 bases to trimming and J lost 10 bases, with 16 bases between them. The CDR3 region is CASSETGVVRSPLHF. The CDR3 DNA is TGTGCCAGCAGTGAGACCGGGGTAGTACGGTCACCCCTCCACTTT.

The chain carries TRBV19 and TRBJ1-2, with D possibly matching TRBD1 (6 bases). This CDR3 has 14 amino acids. Germline CDR1 is LNHDA and CDR2 is SQIVND (reference sequence). V lost 7 bases, J lost 2 bases, and 14 bases lay in between. The CDR3 bases are TGTGCCAGTAAAAGGACAGAGGGAAACTATGGCTACACCTTC. It codes for CASKRTEGNYGYTF.

V and J are TRBV6-5 and TRBJ1-2, with 7 bases identical to TRBD1. This CDR3 is 11 amino acids long. Germline V gives CDR1 MNHEY, CDR2 SVGAGI. V shed 8 bases and J 5 bases; nucleotides not matched to a gene: 2. CDR3 bases: TGTGCCAGCGGGACAGCGTATGGCTACACCTTC. This codes for CASGTAYGYTF.

The chain carries TRBV3-1 (or the pseudogene TRBV3-2) and TRBJ1-1, with TRBD1 identical over 7 bases. Germline V gives CDR1 LGHDT, CDR2 YNNKEL (reference sequence). V lost 4 bases to trimming and J lost 3 bases; unmatched junction nucleotides: 14. This CDR3 is built from 17 residues. CDR3 sequence reads: CASSPTGQVKLDTEAFF. The CDR3, as DNA: TGTGCCAGCAGCCCTACCGGACAGGTAAAGTTGGACACTGAAGCTTTCTTT.

The chain uses TRBV28 and TRBJ1-5; TRBD1 agrees at 8 bases. Germline CDR1 MDHEN, CDR2 SYDVKM. Unmatched junction bases numbered 10, after V lost 3 bases and J lost 6 bases. The CDR3 runs 16 residues. DNA for the CDR3: TGTGCCAGCAGTTTGACTCAGGGGGCTTCATCTCAGCCCCAGCATTTT. Amino acids: CASSLTQGASSQPQHF.

This clone was detected only a few times. The CDR3 spells CATTGESSTDTQYF. The CDR3 DNA reads TGTGCGACCACAGGGGAATCTAGCACAGATACGCAGTATTTT. The V call is TRBV7-9, the J call TRBJ2-3; TRBD1 agrees at 7 bases. Germline values: CDR1 SEHNR, CDR2 FQNEAQ (reference sequence). The CDR3 consists of 14 residues.

The V and J genes are TRBV7-6 and TRBJ2-3; the match to TRBD2 covers 14 bases. Germline trimming cut 4 bases from V and 5 bases from J; bases unmatched to any gene: 11. The CDR3 sequence is 18 residues long. Germline V gives CDR1 SGHVS, CDR2 FNYEAQ. CDR3 sequence (DNA): TGTGCCAGCAGCTCCGATACTAGACTAGCGGGGGGGATAGATACGCAGTATTTT. Its translation is CASSSDTRLAGGIDTQYF.

The chain combines TRBV29-1 with TRBJ1-2, with D possibly TRBD1 on 5 matching bases. The germline CDR1 and CDR2 sequences are SQVTM and ANQGSEA. V was clipped by 5 bases and J by 2 bases, with 15 bases between them. There are 14 residues in the CDR3. CDR3 bases: TGCAGCGTTTCAGGGTCAGCTACCAACTATGGCTACACCTTC. Protein: CSVSGSATNYGYTF. Looking up the rest from reference TRBV29-1 and TRBJ1-2 gives the full variable domain: SAVISQKPSRDICQRGTSLTIQCQVDSQVTMMFWYRQQPGQSLTLIATANQGSEATYESGFVIDKFPISRPNLTFSTLTVSNMSPEDSSIYLCSVSGSATNYGYTFGSGTRLTVV.

The chain is built from TRBV24-1 and TRBJ2-5; 9 nucleotides agree with TRBD1. V trimming: 1 base; J trimming: 4 bases; junction bases outside the gene matches: 12. The germline V gene has CDR1 KGHDR and CDR2 SFDVKD. The CDR3 has 18 amino acids. CDR3 in DNA: TGTGCCACCAGTGATTTTTCCTTCCGACAGGGGGTATTAGAGACCCAGTACTTC. Protein product: CATSDFSFRQGVLETQYF.

The chain recombines TRBV28 with TRBJ1-6, with TRBD1 as a possible D gene (6 bases). CDR1 is MDHEN and CDR2 is SYDVKM in the germline V gene. The CDR3 sequence is 17 residues long. The V end was cut by 5 bases, the J end by 5 bases, with 19 bases between. The CDR3 loop reads CASSLLRGWKDNSPLHF. The CDR3 DNA reads TGTGCCAGCAGTCTTCTCAGGGGATGGAAAGATAATTCACCCCTCCACTTT.

Only one count was recorded for this clone. The chain recombines TRBV18 with TRBJ2-3; TRBD1 aligns across 8 bases. CDR1 is KGHSH, CDR2 LQKENI, per germline. The CDR3 is 14 residues long. The ends lost 3 bases at V and 10 bases at J; junction bases unmatched: 9. The CDR3 loop is CASSPLTGGGAQYF. CDR3 nucleotides: TGTGCCAGCTCACCGCTCACAGGGGGAGGAGCGCAGTATTTT.

This clone was seen only once. The chain joins TRBV5-4 to TRBJ2-5; 10 nucleotides line up with TRBD2. CDR3 length equals 16 residues. V was pared by 0 bases and J by 1 base, with 3 bases of the junction left unmatched. Germline CDR1 and CDR2: SGHNT and YYREEE (reference sequence). CDR3 nucleotide sequence: TGTGCCAGCAGCTTGGAAGCGGGAGGGCCCCAAGAGACCCAGTACTTC. As protein: CASSLEAGGPQETQYF.

This chain uses TRBV10-3 with TRBJ2-5, with 7 bases identical to TRBD1. Germline CDR1 reads ENHRY; CDR2 reads SYGVKD. This CDR3 region has 16 residues. Losses at the gene ends were 4 bases for V and 1 base for J; bases not matched to a gene: 9. The CDR3 region has the DNA TGTGCCATCAGTGGGGGGATTGCAGGGGGCCAAGAGACCCAGTACTTC. It is translated as CAISGGIAGGQETQYF.

This clone was recorded only once. V usage is TRBV10-1 and J usage is TRBJ1-6; 9 bases are shared with TRBD1. The V segment lost 3 bases and the J segment 10 bases; nucleotides outside the gene matches: 4. Germline V gene data show CDR1 as WNHNN and CDR2 as SYGVQD (reference sequence). The CDR3 runs 14 residues. CDR3 nucleotides: TGCGCCAGCAGTGAAGGGACAGGGCACTCACCCCTCCACTTT. Encoded protein: CASSEGTGHSPLHF.